The text below deals with one T cell receptor (beta chain). Its antigen is currently unknown. The junction does not match germline at one end; this may be a read error. Donors counted as nominally healthy when sampled, yet unrecorded immune exposures were likely. The primer mix had 60 Vbeta and 13 Jbeta primers. Some clones are missing from TCRdb's copy, which holds only in-frame ones; the method was immunoSEQ multiplex PCR. Here the sample spans around 120,000 clones, around two thirds being singletons. This entry comes from a study of cytomegalovirus exposure and HLA in healthy donors. Whole-study findings and limits: As was reported, the HLA-A and HLA-B alleles of most subjects were accurately predicted from TCR beta sequences. CMV serostatus was the sole immune exposure data available.

This CDR3 has 14 amino acids. CDR1 and CDR2 from the germline V gene are MGHDK and SYGVNS. The rearrangement uses TRBV25-1 and TRBJ2-7; possibly TRBD2 for D (5 bases). This sequence was found in a woman in her thirties or forties in good health and CMV-seropositive. Sequences were obtained from PBMCs. The CDR3 coding sequence is TGTGCCAGCACCACATCGGGGTACTCCTACGAGCAGTATTTC. It specifies CASTTSGYSYEQYF.